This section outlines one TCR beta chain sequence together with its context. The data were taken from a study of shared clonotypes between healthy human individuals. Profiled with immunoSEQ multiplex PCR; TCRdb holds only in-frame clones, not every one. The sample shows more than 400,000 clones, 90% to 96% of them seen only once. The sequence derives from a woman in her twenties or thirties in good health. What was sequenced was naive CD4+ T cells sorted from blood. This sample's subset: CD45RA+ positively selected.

CDR3 DNA: TGTGCCAGCAGCACCCGGACTAGCGGCCTCCAGTACTTC. It yields the protein CASSTRTSGLQYF. V gene TRBV7-2 combines with J gene TRBJ2-7; 10 bases align to TRBD2. Trimming at V came to 5 bases and at J to 10 bases, leaving 8 bases not matched to a gene. There are 13 residues in the CDR3. Germline values: CDR1 SGHTA, CDR2 FQGNSA.